What follows are 7 T cell receptor beta chains derived from one specimen sequenced in a study of molecular identifiers for immune sequencing clone quantification. TCRdb ran MiXCR on the PCR reads and lists one entry per CDR3 protein. The sample records hundreds of thousands of distinct CDR3 sequences, 24% being singletons. The sequencing input was naive CD8+ T cells from blood, with Jurkat cell RNA spiked in. As to subset: FACS-sorted CD8+CD4-CCR7+CD45RA+ naive T cells. These receptors came from a human donor in good health. Some libraries in this study had Jurkat cell RNA spiked in.

On this clonotype: This may come from a read error, since a much larger clone is one base off. The CDR3 reads CSARAGTNPSYAQYF. CDR3 DNA sequence: TGCAGTGCTAGGGCCGGGACGAATCCCTCCTACGCGCAGTACTTC. The V call is TRBV20-1, the J call TRBJ2-7; either TRBD1 or TRBD2 may fit D (5 bases each). Germline V gives CDR1 DFQATT, CDR2 SNEGSKA (reference sequence). CDR3 size: 15 residues.

This clonotype was recorded only once. One end of the junction is discordant with germline, which a read error may explain. The chain carries TRBV6-2 or TRBV6-3 and TRBJ1-1; D might be TRBD1 (6 bases). The CDR3 runs to 15 residues. Germline lookup yields CDR1 MNHEY and CDR2 SVGEGT. DNA for the CDR3: TGTGCCAGCAGTTACAGTGGAGGGGGAGGAACTGAAGCTTCCTTT. Its protein product is CASSYSGGGGTEASF.

V usage is TRBV5-3 and J usage is TRBJ1-1, with 9 bases matching TRBD1. TRBV5-3 is an ORF, and what it does is uncertain. This CDR3 has 13 residues. V gave up 8 bases and J gave up 5 bases; unmatched junction bases: 7. CDR3 sequence: CASRYRGLTEAFF. CDR3 DNA: TGTGCCAGCAGGTACAGGGGGCTGACTGAAGCTTTCTTT.

In nucleotides, the CDR3 is TGTGCCAGCAGCGCGCCCGGAAAACCCTACGAGCAGTACTTC. The encoded protein is CASSAPGKPYEQYF. The chain uses TRBV9 and TRBJ2-7, with D unclear. The CDR3 loop spans 14 amino acids. V lost 3 bases to trimming and J lost 2 bases, with 12 bases between them. Per the germline V gene, CDR1 is SGDLS and CDR2 is YYNGEE.

This clonotype showed up many times. The DNA of the CDR3 is TGTGCCAGCAGTTACTTGGGAAATCAGCCCCAGCATTTT. Translating it yields CASSYLGNQPQHF. The chain joins TRBV6-2 or TRBV6-3 to TRBJ1-5; D remains ambiguous. The germline V gene has CDR1 MNHEY and CDR2 SVGEGT. With 1 base removed from V and 4 bases from J, the gap between germline ends came to 5 bases. The CDR3 length is 13 residues.

V is TRBV14 and J is TRBJ2-7; D unresolved. This CDR3 has 14 residues. From germline, CDR1 is SGHDN and CDR2 FVKESK. Trimming cost V 4 bases and J 6 bases, with 16 bases left between them. CDR3 nucleotides: TGTGCCAGCAGCCTCGCCACTTGGGCTGTCGAGCAGTACTTC. This encodes CASSLATWAVEQYF.

The V call is TRBV4-1, the J call TRBJ2-7; 13 bases align to TRBD2. CDR1 MGHRA and CDR2 YSYEKL come from the germline V gene. The V and J ends lost 0 bases and 2 bases, in that order; junction bases with no gene match: 1. The CDR3 is 16 amino acids. CDR3 nucleotides: TGCGCCAGCAGCCAAGAAGGACTAGCGGGAGCCTACGAGCAGTACTTC. Its translation: CASSQEGLAGAYEQYF.